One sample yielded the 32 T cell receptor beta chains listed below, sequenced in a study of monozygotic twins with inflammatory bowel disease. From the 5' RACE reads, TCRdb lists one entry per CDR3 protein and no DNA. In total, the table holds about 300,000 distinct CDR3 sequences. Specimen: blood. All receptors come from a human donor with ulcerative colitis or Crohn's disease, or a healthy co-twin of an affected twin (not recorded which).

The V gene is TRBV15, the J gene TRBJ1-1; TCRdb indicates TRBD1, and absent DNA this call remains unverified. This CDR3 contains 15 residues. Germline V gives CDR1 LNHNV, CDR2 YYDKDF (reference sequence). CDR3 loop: CATSYRDGRLTEAFF.

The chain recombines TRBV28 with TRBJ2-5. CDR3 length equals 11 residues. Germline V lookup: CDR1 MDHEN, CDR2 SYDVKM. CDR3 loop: CASSPWETQYF.

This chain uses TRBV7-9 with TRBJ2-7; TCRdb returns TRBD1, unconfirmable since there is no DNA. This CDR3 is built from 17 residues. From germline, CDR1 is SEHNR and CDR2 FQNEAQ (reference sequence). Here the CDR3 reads CASSLDPHRDSSYEQYF.

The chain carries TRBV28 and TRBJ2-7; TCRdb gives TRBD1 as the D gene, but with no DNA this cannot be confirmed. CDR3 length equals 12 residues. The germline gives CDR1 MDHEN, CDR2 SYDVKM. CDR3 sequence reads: CASSIDRHEQYF.

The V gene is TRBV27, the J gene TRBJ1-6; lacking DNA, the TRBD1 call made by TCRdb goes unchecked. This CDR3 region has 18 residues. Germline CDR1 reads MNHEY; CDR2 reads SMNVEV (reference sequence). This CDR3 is CASSPEGQGASYNSPLHF.

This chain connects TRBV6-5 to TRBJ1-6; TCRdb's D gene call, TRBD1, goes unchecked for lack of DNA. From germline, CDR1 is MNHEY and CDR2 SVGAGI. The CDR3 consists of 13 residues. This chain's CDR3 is CASSDRGWSPLHF.

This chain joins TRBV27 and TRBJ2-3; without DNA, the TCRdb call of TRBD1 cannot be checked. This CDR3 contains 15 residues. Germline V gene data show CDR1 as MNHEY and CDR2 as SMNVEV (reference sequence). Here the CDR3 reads CASSPGTDVRNTQYF.

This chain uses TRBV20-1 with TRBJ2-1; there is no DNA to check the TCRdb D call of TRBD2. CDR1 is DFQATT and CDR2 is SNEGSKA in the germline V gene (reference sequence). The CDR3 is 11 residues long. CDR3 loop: CSARPGGGMFF.

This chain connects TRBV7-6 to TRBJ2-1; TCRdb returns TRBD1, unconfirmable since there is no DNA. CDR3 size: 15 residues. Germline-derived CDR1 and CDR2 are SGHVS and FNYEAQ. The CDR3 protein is CASSSSHFSYNEQFF.

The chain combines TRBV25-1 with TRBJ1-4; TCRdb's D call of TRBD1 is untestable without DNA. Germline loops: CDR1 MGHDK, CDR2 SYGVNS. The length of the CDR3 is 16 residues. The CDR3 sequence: CASSETNTGGSEKLFF.

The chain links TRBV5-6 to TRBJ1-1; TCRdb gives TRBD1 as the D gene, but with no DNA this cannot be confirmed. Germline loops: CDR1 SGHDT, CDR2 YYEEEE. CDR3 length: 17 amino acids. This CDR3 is CASSLGPPGDPPREAFF.

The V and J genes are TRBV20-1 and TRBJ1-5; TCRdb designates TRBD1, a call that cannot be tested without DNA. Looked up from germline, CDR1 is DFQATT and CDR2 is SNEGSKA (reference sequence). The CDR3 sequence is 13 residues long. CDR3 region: CSARRTGNQPQHF.

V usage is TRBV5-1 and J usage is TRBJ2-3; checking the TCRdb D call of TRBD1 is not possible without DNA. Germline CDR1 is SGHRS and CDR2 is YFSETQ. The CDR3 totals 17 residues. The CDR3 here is CASSLAPLGGAPDTQYF.

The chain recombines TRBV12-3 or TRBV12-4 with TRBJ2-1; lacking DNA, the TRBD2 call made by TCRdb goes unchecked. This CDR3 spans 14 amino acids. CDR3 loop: CASSVAGGLGEQFF.

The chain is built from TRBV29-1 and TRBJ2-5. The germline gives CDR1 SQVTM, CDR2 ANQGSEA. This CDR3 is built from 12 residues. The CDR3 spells CSVVRDQETQYF.

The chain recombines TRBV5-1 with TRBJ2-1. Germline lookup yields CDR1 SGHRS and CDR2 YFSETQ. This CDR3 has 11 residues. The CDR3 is CASSLEREQFF.

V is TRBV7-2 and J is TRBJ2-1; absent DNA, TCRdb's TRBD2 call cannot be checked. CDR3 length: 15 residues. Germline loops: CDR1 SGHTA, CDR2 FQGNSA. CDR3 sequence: CASSFGGGRAGEQFF.

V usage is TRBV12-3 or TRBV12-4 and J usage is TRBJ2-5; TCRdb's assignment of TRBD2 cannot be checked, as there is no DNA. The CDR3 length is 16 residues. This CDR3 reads CASSSGLAGSRKTQYF.

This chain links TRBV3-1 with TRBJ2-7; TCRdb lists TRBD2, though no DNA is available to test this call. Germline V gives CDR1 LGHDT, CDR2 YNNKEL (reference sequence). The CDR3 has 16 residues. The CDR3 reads CASSPRSGLRTYEQYF.

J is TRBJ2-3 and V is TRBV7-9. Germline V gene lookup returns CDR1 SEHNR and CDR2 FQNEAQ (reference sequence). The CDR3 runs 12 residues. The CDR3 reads CASSPMRDTQYF.

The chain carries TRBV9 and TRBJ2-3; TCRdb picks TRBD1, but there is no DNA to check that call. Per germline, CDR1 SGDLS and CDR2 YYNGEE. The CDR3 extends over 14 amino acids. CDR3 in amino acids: CASSARGTADTQYF.

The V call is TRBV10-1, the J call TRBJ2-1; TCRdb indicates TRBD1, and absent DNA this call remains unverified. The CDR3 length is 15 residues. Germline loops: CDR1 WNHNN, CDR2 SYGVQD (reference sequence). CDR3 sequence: CASSAGKSSYNEQFF.

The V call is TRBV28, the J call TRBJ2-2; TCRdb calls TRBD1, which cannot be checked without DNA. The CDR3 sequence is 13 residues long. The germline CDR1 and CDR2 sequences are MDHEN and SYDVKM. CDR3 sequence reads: CASSLSGSGELFF.

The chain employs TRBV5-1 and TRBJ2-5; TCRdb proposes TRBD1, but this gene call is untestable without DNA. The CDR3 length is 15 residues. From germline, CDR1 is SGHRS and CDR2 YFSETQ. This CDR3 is CASSFLAGMQETQYF.

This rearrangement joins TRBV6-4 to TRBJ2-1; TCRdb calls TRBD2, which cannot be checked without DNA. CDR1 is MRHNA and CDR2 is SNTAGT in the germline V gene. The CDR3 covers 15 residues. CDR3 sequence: CASSSSSGSSDEQFF.

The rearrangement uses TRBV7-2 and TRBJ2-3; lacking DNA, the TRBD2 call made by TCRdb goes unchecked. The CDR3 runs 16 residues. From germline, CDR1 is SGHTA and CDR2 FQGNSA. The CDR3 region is CASSPGLRINTDTQYF.

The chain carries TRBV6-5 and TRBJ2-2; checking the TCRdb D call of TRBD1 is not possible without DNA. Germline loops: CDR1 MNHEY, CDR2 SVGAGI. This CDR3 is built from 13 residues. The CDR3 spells CASYPGDTGELFF.

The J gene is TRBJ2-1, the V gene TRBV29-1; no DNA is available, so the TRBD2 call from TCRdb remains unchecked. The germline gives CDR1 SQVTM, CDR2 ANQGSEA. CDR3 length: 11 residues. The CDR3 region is CSVLRGNEQFF.

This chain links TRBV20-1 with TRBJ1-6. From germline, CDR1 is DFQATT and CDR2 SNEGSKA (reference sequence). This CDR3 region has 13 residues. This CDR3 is CSARDPPHSPLHF.

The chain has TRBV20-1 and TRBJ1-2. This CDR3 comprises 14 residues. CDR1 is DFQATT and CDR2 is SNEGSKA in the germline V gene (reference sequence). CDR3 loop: CSARLVILNYGYTF.

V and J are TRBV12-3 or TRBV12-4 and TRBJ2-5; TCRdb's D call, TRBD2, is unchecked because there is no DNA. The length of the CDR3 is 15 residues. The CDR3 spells CASSPLAGGPETQYF.

The CDR3 here is CASSSQNNEQFF. The chain joins TRBV5-1 to TRBJ2-1. Germline V gene data show CDR1 as SGHRS and CDR2 as YFSETQ. The CDR3 loop spans 12 amino acids.